This TCR beta chain was sequenced for a study of regulatory T cells in long-lasting Graves disease. Whole-study results and caveats: Small sample size may have lowered accuracy.

Concerning this clonotype: The target antigen is unknown. This likely comes from a read error, as the CDR3 has no conserved phenylalanine or tryptophan at its end. Because the CDR3's place on the DNA is in doubt, the DNA is left out and the CDR3 is given as listed by TCRdb.

The CDR3 length equals 16 residues, ends included. Germline loops: CDR1 SGHNT, CDR2 YENEEA. The time point: newly diagnosed GD, antithyroid drugs for less than 3 months. After RNA was extracted from PBMCs, the TCR library was made from it. CDR3 regions were amplified by Arm-PCR using iRepertoire HTBI primers to build TCR beta libraries. Each CDR3 protein gets one entry after TCRdb re-called the multiplex PCR reads with MiXCR. The repertoire consists of 350,000 to 500,000 distinct CDR3 sequences, with around 17% occurring once and the leading ten covering about 23%. This sample was also put to use in a study of T cells in Graves' hyperthyroidism and ophthalmopathy. This second study notes: The definition of stable Graves' hyperthyroidism was no ophthalmopathy progression within 18 months. The HTBI primer set was used in a first-round RT-PCR of the TCR CDR3.

The specimen comprised peripheral blood mononuclear cells (PBMCs), sampled at new diagnosis, from a patient treated with antithyroid drugs. The receptor's source is a woman in her late teens or twenties with Graves disease. The chain employs TRBV11-3 and TRBJ2-4; no DNA check was done on the table's D call, TRBD2. The CDR3 is CASSLGGSVYEQYFGP.